The sequence of this T cell receptor beta chain was determined in a study of cytomegalovirus exposure and HLA in healthy donors. Study-wide points: Most CMV-associated TCR beta chains appeared HLA-restricted in a later analysis.

With 6 bases clipped from V and 7 bases from J, the junction kept 8 bases outside the gene matches. The CDR3 is 14 amino acids. Germline V CDR1 and CDR2: SGHTS, YDEGEE. 13 Jbeta primers and 60 Vbeta primers were used for the PCR. Assay: immunoSEQ multiplex PCR; the TCRdb copy retains only in-frame clones and omits some. Recorded for this sample: under 250,000 clones. To note about this clone: Antigen unknown.

The TCR comes from a girl aged 2 to 9 in good health and CMV-seropositive. The V call is TRBV5-8, the J call TRBJ1-5, with 9 bases aligning to TRBD1. Sequencing was done on a sample of PBMCs. CDR3: CASNNVDRGQPQHF. The CDR3 DNA reads as TGTGCCAGCAACAACGTGGACAGGGGACAGCCCCAGCATTTT.